This T cell receptor (beta chain) stems from a study of cytotoxic CD8 clonotypes in ibrutinib-treated CLL. Whole-study context: Response was recorded as partial in approximately 25 patients and complete in 2; at median roughly 63 months, around 14 remained remitted and approximately twelve had progressed.

Assay: immunoSEQ multiplex PCR; the TCRdb copy retains only in-frame clones and omits some. Among some 200,000 clones, more than 75% were seen once, and the ten largest hold around 10%. The sequencing used PBMCs, collected after 12 months of ibrutinib treatment. The TCR sequence derives from a human donor with chronic lymphocytic leukemia.

The CDR3 spells CASSSHRGNTEAFF. The CDR3 bases are TGTGCCAGCAGTTCCCACAGGGGGAACACTGAAGCTTTCTTT. V gene TRBV6-6 combines with J gene TRBJ1-1; 7 positions match TRBD1. CDR1 MNHNY and CDR2 SVGAGI come from the germline V gene (reference sequence). This CDR3 is 14 amino acids long. The V segment lost 4 bases and the J segment 1 base; nucleotides outside the gene matches: 3.